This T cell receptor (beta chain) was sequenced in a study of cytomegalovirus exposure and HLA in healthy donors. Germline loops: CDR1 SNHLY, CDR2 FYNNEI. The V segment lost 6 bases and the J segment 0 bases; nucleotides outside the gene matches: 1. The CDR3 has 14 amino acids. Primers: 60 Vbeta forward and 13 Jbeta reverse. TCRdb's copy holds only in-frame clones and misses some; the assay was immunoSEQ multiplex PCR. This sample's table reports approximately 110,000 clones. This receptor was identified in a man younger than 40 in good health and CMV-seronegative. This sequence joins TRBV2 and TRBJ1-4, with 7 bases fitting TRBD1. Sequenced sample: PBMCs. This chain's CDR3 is CASSQGATNEKLFF. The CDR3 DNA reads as TGTGCCAGCAGCCAGGGGGCAACTAATGAAAAACTGTTTTTT.